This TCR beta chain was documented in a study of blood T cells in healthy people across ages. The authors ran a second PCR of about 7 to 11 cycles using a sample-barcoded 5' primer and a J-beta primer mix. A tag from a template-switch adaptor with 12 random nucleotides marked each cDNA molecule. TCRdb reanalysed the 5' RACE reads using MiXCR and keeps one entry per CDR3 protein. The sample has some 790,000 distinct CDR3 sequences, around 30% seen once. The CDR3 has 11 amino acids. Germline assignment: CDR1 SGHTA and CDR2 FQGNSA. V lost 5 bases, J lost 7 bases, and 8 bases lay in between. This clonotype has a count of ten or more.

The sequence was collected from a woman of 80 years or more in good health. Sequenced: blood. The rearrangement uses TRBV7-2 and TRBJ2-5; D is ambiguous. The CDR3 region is CASSALGTQYF. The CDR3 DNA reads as TGTGCCAGCAGCGCCCTTGGGACCCAGTACTTC. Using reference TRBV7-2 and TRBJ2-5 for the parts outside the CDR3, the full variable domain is GAGVSQSPSNKVTEKGKDVELRCDPISGHTALYWYRQSLGQGLEFLIYFQGNSAPDKSGLPSDRFSAERTGGSVSTLTIQRTQQEDSAVYLCASSALGTQYFGPGTRLLVL.